The 10 T cell receptor beta chains given below trace back to one sample, sequenced in a study of blood T cell repertoires in COVID-19 (dated by TCRdb to the early 2020s). The library was made by the immunoSEQ multiplex PCR assay. Entries here come from immuneACCESS through TCRdb and include only in-frame sequences with V and J called. Some clones fail to appear in such tables; in the studies checked, an unresolved V gene covers under half of the shortfall, and the cause of the remainder is unknown. This sample gives 61,000 or so clones in total; roughly 90% of them show up just once. The ten largest clones add up to 20% to 25% of the sample. Material for sequencing was peripheral blood. These receptors were collected from a woman aged 50 to 60 with active or convalescent COVID-19.

This chain joins TRBV10-1 and TRBJ2-2, with 12 positions matching TRBD1. The CDR3 spans 14 residues. Germline trimming cut 8 bases from V and 7 bases from J; bases unmatched to any gene: 5. Germline V lookup: CDR1 WNHNN, CDR2 SYGVQD (reference sequence). Written as DNA, the CDR3 is TGCGCCAGCGGGACAGGGGGCCCGAGCGGGGAGCTGTTTTTT. It translates to CASGTGGPSGELFF.

The rearrangement uses TRBV3-1 (or the pseudogene TRBV3-2) and TRBJ2-5; 10 bases are shared with TRBD2. Unmatched junction bases numbered 7, after V lost 1 base and J lost 5 bases. Germline V CDR1 and CDR2: LGHDT, YNNKEL (reference sequence). The CDR3 is 16 amino acids. CDR3 sequence reads: CASSQGLAGVGETQYF. CDR3 DNA: TGTGCCAGCAGCCAAGGGCTAGCGGGAGTTGGTGAGACCCAGTACTTC.

The chain joins TRBV7-3 to TRBJ1-2; TRBD1 matches 7 bases. Germline V CDR1 and CDR2: SGHTA, FQGTGA. This CDR3 region has 15 residues. V trimming: 5 bases; J trimming: 1 base; junction bases outside the gene matches: 7. In nucleotides, the CDR3 is TGTGCCAGCAGCGTGGGGGCAGGGGGTAACTATGGCTACACCTTC. It is translated as CASSVGAGGNYGYTF.

This sequence joins TRBV5-1 and TRBJ2-2; tentatively, D is TRBD1 (6 bases). The CDR3 contains 15 residues. Trimming cost V 5 bases and J 1 base, with 12 bases left between them. From germline, CDR1 is SGHRS and CDR2 YFSETQ. The CDR3 region has the DNA TGCGCCAGCAGTGGGACGGGACAGAACACCGGGGAGCTGTTTTTT. It specifies CASSGTGQNTGELFF.

In its sample, this clone was seen a few times. The genes are TRBV15 and TRBJ1-1; D may be TRBD1 (5 bases). Germline V gene lookup returns CDR1 LNHNV and CDR2 YYDKDF (reference sequence). The V end was cut by 5 bases, the J end by 8 bases, with 21 bases between. The CDR3 has 15 amino acids. The CDR3 DNA follows: TGTGCCACCAGCGGACAACAGGAATGGGGGGTAGAAGCTTTCTTT. Encoded protein: CATSGQQEWGVEAFF.

The chain carries TRBV7-6 and TRBJ2-3; tentative D call: TRBD1 (6 bases). CDR1 and CDR2 from the germline V gene are SGHVS and FNYEAQ. V was pared by 4 bases and J by 0 bases, with 14 bases between. This CDR3 spans 16 amino acids. This CDR3 is CASSYPDSPSTDTQYF. The CDR3 nucleotides are TGTGCCAGCAGCTACCCGGACAGCCCTAGCACAGATACGCAGTATTTT.

The chain links TRBV29-1 to TRBJ2-6; 9 bases line up with TRBD2. Germline trimming cut 4 bases from V and 2 bases from J; bases unmatched to any gene: 6. In germline, CDR1 is SQVTM, CDR2 ANQGSEA. The CDR3 is 16 amino acids. CDR3 in DNA: TGCAGCGTTGGGGATAGCGGGAGTACTGGGGCCAACGTCCTGACTTTC. It yields the protein CSVGDSGSTGANVLTF. Variable domain in full (rest from reference TRBV29-1 and TRBJ2-6): SAVISQKPSRDICQRGTSLTIQCQVDSQVTMMFWYRQQPGQSLTLIATANQGSEATYESGFVIDKFPISRPNLTFSTLTVSNMSPEDSSIYLCSVGDSGSTGANVLTFGAGSRLTVL.

The CDR3 coding sequence is TGTGCCAGCAGCCAAGAGTTGCGGGAGGCCCAAGAGACCCAGTACTTC. It translates to CASSQELREAQETQYF. The genes are TRBV3-1 (or the pseudogene TRBV3-2) and TRBJ2-5; 8 bases fit TRBD2. Losses at the gene ends were 0 bases for V and 1 base for J; bases not matched to a gene: 4. CDR3 size: 16 residues. Germline V gene data show CDR1 as LGHDT and CDR2 as YNNKEL (reference sequence).

This clone came up once. V and J are TRBV11-2 and TRBJ1-1, with no clear D. Germline V lookup: CDR1 SGHAT, CDR2 FQNNGV. This CDR3 spans 14 amino acids. Between the trimmed V and J ends, which lost 1 base and 1 base, there was a span of 7 bases. The CDR3 DNA sequence: TGTGCCAGCAGCTTAGCTGAGGGGAACACTGAAGCTTTCTTT. Protein: CASSLAEGNTEAFF.

The chain employs TRBV7-8 and TRBJ2-1, with 13 nucleotides matching TRBD2. CDR1 and CDR2 (germline): SGHVS, FQNEAQ. V dropped 1 base and J dropped 7; count of bases not matched to a gene: 7. This CDR3 has 17 amino acids. Here the CDR3 DNA reads TGTGCCAGCAGCTTAGACCCGGGACTAGCGGGATTGAATGAGCAGTTCTTC. It is translated as CASSLDPGLAGLNEQFF.